These 18 T cell receptor beta chains originate from one sample sequenced in a study of human T cells and chemical hapten exposure. TCRdb re-called the RACE reads with MiXCR, one entry per CDR3 protein. Here the sample spans 40,000 to 50,000 distinct CDR3 sequences, 9.5% to 15% being singletons. As for time point: pre-sensitization, week 0. Stated treatment: therapeutic diphenylcyclopropenone sensitization with weekly scalp DPC. The sample here was whole blood, taken in connection with sensitization to the hapten diphenylcyclopropenone (DPC). The source of these receptors is a woman aged 30 to 39 with alopecia areata. Some clones in this sample may be carry-over from other donors' samples.

This clonotype was found many times. The V gene is TRBV12-5, the J gene TRBJ1-1; D unresolved. Germline values: CDR1 LGHNT, CDR2 FRNRAP. CDR3 size: 12 residues. Trimming pared 3 bases from V and 9 bases from J, leaving 11 bases between. CDR3: CASGLSGFKAFF. CDR3 bases: TGTGCTAGTGGTTTATCTGGGTTTAAAGCTTTCTTT. Complete variable domain (other parts from reference TRBV12-5 and TRBJ1-1): DARVTQTPRHKVTEMGQEVTMRCQPILGHNTVFWYRQTMMQGLELLAYFRNRAPLDDSGMPKDRFSAEMPDATLATLKIQPSEPRDSAVYFCASGLSGFKAFFGQGTRLTVV.

There are many counts of this clonotype. The gene calls are TRBV24-1 and TRBJ2-1; TRBD1 aligns across 9 bases. Trimming removed 4 bases from V and 12 bases from J; junction bases left unmatched: 3. This CDR3 region has 12 residues. Germline V gene data show CDR1 as KGHDR and CDR2 as SFDVKD. The CDR3 reads CATSEGTGWQFF. CDR3 nucleotide sequence: TGTGCCACCAGTGAGGGGACAGGGTGGCAGTTCTTC.

This clonotype was seen only a few times. The chain combines TRBV29-1 with TRBJ1-1; the D gene is possibly TRBD1 (5 bases). Trimming removed 8 bases at V and 4 bases at J, with 17 bases between. The germline gives CDR1 SQVTM, CDR2 ANQGSEA. The CDR3 runs to 13 residues. CDR3 DNA sequence: TGCAGCACGATTGGGGCTCCGTTCACTGAAGCTTTCTTT. This codes for CSTIGAPFTEAFF.

The table lists this clonotype with many counts. The chain is built from TRBV7-9 and TRBJ2-5; the match to TRBD2 covers 10 bases. The germline V gene encodes CDR1 SEHNR and CDR2 FQNEAQ (reference sequence). The CDR3 runs 16 residues. V dropped 5 bases and J dropped 4; count of bases not matched to a gene: 10. Written as DNA, the CDR3 is TGTGCCAGCAGCCCGCAAGCGGGAGGGCCGACAGAGACCCAGTACTTC. Translated: CASSPQAGGPTETQYF.

This sequence joins TRBV20-1 and TRBJ2-5; 8 positions match TRBD1. The CDR3 loop spans 14 amino acids. Per germline, CDR1 DFQATT and CDR2 SNEGSKA (reference sequence). V was clipped by 4 bases and J by 7 bases; unmatched bases: 11. Here the CDR3 reads CSATLSLQGATQYF. The DNA of the CDR3 is TGCAGTGCTACCCTTAGTCTGCAGGGGGCGACCCAGTACTTC.

This chain connects TRBV7-2 to TRBJ2-7; 8 nucleotides align to TRBD2. Germline lookup yields CDR1 SGHTA and CDR2 FQGNSA. The CDR3 has 14 amino acids. J lost 6 bases, V lost 5 bases, and 9 bases had no gene match. CDR3 in amino acids: CASSPGSGMGEQYF. CDR3 nucleotide sequence: TGTGCCAGCAGCCCAGGTAGCGGGATGGGCGAGCAGTACTTC.

The table lists this clonotype with many counts. The V gene is TRBV3-1, the J gene TRBJ2-2; 9 nucleotides line up with TRBD2. The CDR3 is 15 residues long. V was clipped by 1 base and J by 6 bases; unmatched bases: 3. Looked up from germline, CDR1 is LGHDT and CDR2 is YNNKEL (reference sequence). This CDR3 reads CASSQGQREAGELFF. The CDR3, as DNA: TGTGCCAGCAGCCAAGGTCAGCGGGAGGCCGGGGAGCTGTTTTTT.

V is TRBV5-5 and J is TRBJ1-5, with D possibly being TRBD1 (5 bases). Germline V lookup: CDR1 SGHKS, CDR2 YYEKEE (reference sequence). V was clipped by 2 bases and J by 3 bases, with 12 bases between them. This CDR3 has 15 residues. CDR3 protein: CASSLYSGVNQPQHF. Here the CDR3 DNA reads TGTGCCAGCAGCTTATACTCGGGGGTCAATCAGCCCCAGCATTTT.

This clonotype was counted only a few times. The CDR3: CASSAGYEQFF. The CDR3 region has the DNA TGTGCCAGCAGCGCGGGTTATGAGCAGTTCTTC. This sequence joins TRBV9 and TRBJ2-1, with no clear D. The CDR3 sequence is 11 residues long. The V gene lost 3 bases and the J gene lost 8 bases, with 6 bases spanning the gap. CDR1 SGDLS and CDR2 YYNGEE come from the germline V gene. The whole variable domain, filled in from reference TRBV9 and TRBJ2-1, reads DSGVTQTPKHLITATGQRVTLRCSPRSGDLSVYWYQQSLDQGLQFLIQYYNGEERAKGNILERFSAQQFPDLHSELNLSSLELGDSALYFCASSAGYEQFFGPGTRLTVL.

This clonotype showed up many times. This chain links TRBV5-1 with TRBJ2-7; 7 nucleotides agree with TRBD1. The germline V gene has CDR1 SGHRS and CDR2 YFSETQ. The CDR3 contains 14 residues. The J segment lost 0 bases and the V segment lost 0 bases, leaving 0 bases of the junction unmatched. The CDR3 bases are TGCGCCAGCAGCTTGGACAGGGGCTCCTACGAGCAGTACTTC. Protein: CASSLDRGSYEQYF.

This clonotype has ten or more counts. The chain joins TRBV20-1 to TRBJ2-1, with 10 positions matching TRBD2. The CDR3 has 14 amino acids. After removal of 6 bases from V and 9 bases from J, the junction contained 11 bases not matched to a gene. Per germline, CDR1 DFQATT and CDR2 SNEGSKA (reference sequence). In DNA, the CDR3 is TGCAGTGCCCCGAGTAGCGGGAGGTCGGGTGAGCAGTTCTTC. This translates into CSAPSSGRSGEQFF.

The V call is TRBV30, the J call TRBJ2-1; 10 bases agree with TRBD1. The CDR3 loop spans 17 amino acids. Germline-derived CDR1 and CDR2 are GTSNPN and SVGIG (reference sequence). Trimming at V came to 3 bases and at J to 2 bases, leaving 10 bases not matched to a gene. The CDR3 region is CAWSPRGQGRTYNEQFF. The DNA for the CDR3 is TGTGCCTGGAGCCCGAGGGGACAGGGGCGAACCTACAATGAGCAGTTCTTC.

This clonotype occurred many times. The CDR3 DNA reads as TGCGCCAGCAGCCAAGGCCCGACTAGCGGGTACAATGAGCAGTTCTTC. Its translation is CASSQGPTSGYNEQFF. This rearrangement joins TRBV4-3 to TRBJ2-1; 10 nucleotides line up with TRBD2. This CDR3 has 16 residues. Germline V lookup: CDR1 LGHNA, CDR2 YSLEER. The V segment lost 1 base and the J segment 4 bases; nucleotides outside the gene matches: 4.

This clonotype was detected many times. This chain joins TRBV4-2 and TRBJ2-1, with TRBD2 matching over 11 bases. The length of the CDR3 is 15 residues. Germline V CDR1 and CDR2: LGHNA, YNFKEQ. V trimming: 4 bases; J trimming: 3 bases; junction bases outside the gene matches: 2. This chain's CDR3 is CASSPGLADYNEQFF. The CDR3 DNA reads TGTGCCAGCAGCCCGGGACTAGCGGACTACAATGAGCAGTTCTTC.

This clonotype was seen a handful of times. The CDR3, as DNA: TGTGCCAGCAGTCAGACAGGCCATAGCACCGGGGAGCTGTTTTTT. Translating it yields CASSQTGHSTGELFF. This rearrangement joins TRBV7-9 to TRBJ2-2, with D possibly TRBD1 on 6 matching bases. Trimming removed 6 bases from V and 4 bases from J, with 15 bases in between. Looked up from germline, CDR1 is SEHNR and CDR2 is FQNEAQ (reference sequence). This CDR3 contains 15 residues.

V usage is TRBV29-1 and J usage is TRBJ2-1, with TRBD1 matching over 12 bases. V lost 6 bases and J lost 4; bases outside the gene matches: 7. CDR3 length: 15 amino acids. Per germline, CDR1 SQVTM and CDR2 ANQGSEA. The CDR3 DNA sequence: TGCAGCGTGGTTAGGGACAGGGGGCGATACAATGAGCAGTTCTTC. This codes for CSVVRDRGRYNEQFF.

At least ten counts were recorded for this clonotype. The rearrangement joins TRBV6-6 to TRBJ2-1; D is perhaps TRBD2 (6 bases). Trimming removed 0 bases from V and 9 bases from J, with 6 bases in between. The CDR3 sequence is 12 residues long. The germline CDR1 and CDR2 sequences are MNHNY and SVGAGI (reference sequence). CDR3 bases: TGTGCCAGCAGTTACTCGGGGGGTGAGCAGTTCTTC. This translates into CASSYSGGEQFF.

The chain recombines TRBV6-4 with TRBJ2-1; 11 bases align to TRBD2. V was clipped by 8 bases and J by 8 bases; unmatched bases: 5. The CDR3 contains 13 residues. The V gene's germline CDR1 is MRHNA and CDR2 SNTAGT. The CDR3 region is CASALAGGDEQFF. CDR3 nucleotides: TGTGCCAGCGCCTTAGCGGGAGGGGATGAGCAGTTCTTC.